This T cell receptor beta chain was sequenced for a study of T cell responses to AZD1222 COVID-19 vaccine. The CDR3 is made up of 19 amino acids. Of note for this clone: Its target is not known.

The table came from immunoSEQ multiplex PCR; TCRdb's copy has only in-frame clones and leaves some out. The data contain roughly 72,000 clones, about 91% of them singletons. Study-wide findings and caveats: Rises in breadth and depth of Spike-specific TCRs came after two AZD1222 doses.

Sequenced here: peripheral blood, sampled 28 days after the second dose of the MenACWY control vaccine. The sequence derives from an adult who received the MenACWY meningococcal vaccine as a control. This sequence joins TRBV12-2 and TRBJ2-3; TRBD2, the table's D call, was not compared with the DNA. TRBV12-2 is noted as a pseudogene. The CDR3 is CASRLAGLGLAGGTDTQYF. Written as DNA, the CDR3 is TGTGCAAGTCGCTTAGCAGGGTTAGGGCTAGCGGGGGGCACAGATACGCAGTATTTT.